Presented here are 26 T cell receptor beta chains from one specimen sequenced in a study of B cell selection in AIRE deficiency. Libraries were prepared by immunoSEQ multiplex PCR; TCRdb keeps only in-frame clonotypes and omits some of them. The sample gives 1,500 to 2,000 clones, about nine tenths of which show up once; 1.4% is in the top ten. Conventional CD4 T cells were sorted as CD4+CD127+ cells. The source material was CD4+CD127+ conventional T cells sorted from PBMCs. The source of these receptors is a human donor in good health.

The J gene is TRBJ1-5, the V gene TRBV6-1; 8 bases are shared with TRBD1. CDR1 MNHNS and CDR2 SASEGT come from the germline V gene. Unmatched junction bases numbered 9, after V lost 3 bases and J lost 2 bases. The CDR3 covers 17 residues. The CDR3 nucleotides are TGTGCCAGCAGTGACGGGCAGGGGGCAGGGGGCAATCAGCCCCAGCATTTT. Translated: CASSDGQGAGGNQPQHF.

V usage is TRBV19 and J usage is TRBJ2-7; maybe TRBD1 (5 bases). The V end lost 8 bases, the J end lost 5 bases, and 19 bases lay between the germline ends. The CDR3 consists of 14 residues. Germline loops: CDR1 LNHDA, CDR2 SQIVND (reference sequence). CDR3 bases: TGTGCCAGTTCCACAGGATTTATGGTGAACGAGCAGTACTTC. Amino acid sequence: CASSTGFMVNEQYF.

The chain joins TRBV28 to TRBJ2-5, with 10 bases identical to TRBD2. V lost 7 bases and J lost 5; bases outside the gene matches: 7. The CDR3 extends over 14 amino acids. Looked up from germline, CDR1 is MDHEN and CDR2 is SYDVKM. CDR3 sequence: CASTVAGGGETQYF. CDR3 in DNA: TGTGCCAGCACGGTAGCGGGAGGAGGGGAGACCCAGTACTTC. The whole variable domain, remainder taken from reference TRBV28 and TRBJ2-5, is DVKVTQSSRYLVKRTGEKVFLECVQDMDHENMFWYRQDPGLGLRLIYFSYDVKMKEKGDIPEGYSVSREKKERFSLILESASTNQTSMYLCASTVAGGGETQYFGPGTRLLVL.

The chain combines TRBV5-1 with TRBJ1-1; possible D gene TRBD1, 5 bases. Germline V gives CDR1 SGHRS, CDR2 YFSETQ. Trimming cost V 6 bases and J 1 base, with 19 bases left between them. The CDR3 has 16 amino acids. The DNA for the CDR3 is TGCGCCAGCACCCCCGGCTCGGGGCGTCAGAACACTGAAGCTTTCTTT. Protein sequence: CASTPGSGRQNTEAFF.

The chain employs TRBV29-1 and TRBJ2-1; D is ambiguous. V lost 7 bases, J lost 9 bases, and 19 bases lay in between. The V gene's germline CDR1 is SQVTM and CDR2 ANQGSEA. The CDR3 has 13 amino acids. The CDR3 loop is CSAVWTVDGEQFF. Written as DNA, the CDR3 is TGCAGCGCCGTCTGGACCGTGGATGGTGAGCAGTTCTTC.

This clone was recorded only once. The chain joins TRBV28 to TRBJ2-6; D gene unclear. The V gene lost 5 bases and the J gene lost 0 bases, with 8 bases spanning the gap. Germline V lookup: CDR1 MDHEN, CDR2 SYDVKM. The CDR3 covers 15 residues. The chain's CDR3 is CASSRLNSGANVLTF. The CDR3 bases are TGTGCCAGCAGTCGACTTAACTCTGGGGCCAACGTCCTGACTTTC.

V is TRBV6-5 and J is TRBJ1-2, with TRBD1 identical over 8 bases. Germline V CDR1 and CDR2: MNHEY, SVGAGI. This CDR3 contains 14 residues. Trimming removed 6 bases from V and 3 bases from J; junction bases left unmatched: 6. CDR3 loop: CASSRTGRDYGYTF. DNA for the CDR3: TGTGCCAGCAGCCGGACAGGGAGGGACTATGGCTACACCTTC.

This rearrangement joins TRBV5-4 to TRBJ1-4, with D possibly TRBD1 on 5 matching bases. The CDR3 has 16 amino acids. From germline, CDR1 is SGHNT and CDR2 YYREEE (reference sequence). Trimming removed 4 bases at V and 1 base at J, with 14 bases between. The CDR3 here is CASSPRPGLTNEKLFF. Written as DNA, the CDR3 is TGTGCCAGCAGCCCGCGACCAGGGTTAACTAATGAAAAACTGTTTTTT.

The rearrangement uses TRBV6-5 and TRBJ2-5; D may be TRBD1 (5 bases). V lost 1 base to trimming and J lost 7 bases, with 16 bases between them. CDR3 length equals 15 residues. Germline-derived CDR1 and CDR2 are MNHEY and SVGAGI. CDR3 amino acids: CASSYYAQGSGTQYF. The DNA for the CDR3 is TGTGCCAGCAGTTACTACGCCCAGGGATCGGGGACCCAGTACTTC.

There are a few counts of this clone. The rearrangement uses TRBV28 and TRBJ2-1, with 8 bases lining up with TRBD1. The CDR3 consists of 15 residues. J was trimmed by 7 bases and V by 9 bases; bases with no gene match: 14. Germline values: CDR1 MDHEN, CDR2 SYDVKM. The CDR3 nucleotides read TGTGCCAGTACCGGAACAGGGGGATTCGGAAATGAGCAGTTCTTC. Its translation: CASTGTGGFGNEQFF.

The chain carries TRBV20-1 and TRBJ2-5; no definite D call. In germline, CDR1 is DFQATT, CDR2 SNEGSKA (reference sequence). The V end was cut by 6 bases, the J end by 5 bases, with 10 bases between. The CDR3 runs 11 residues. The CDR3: CSAALGETQYF. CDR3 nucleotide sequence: TGCAGTGCAGCCCTGGGGGAGACCCAGTACTTC.

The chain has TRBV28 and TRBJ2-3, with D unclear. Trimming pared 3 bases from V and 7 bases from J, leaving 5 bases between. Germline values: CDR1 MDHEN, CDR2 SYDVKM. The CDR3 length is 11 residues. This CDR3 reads CASSLRHTQYF. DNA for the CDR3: TGTGCCAGCAGTTTGCGACATACGCAGTATTTT.

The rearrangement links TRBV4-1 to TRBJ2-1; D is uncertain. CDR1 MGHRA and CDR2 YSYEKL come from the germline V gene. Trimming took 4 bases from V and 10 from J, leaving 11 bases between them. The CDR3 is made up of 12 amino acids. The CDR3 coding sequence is TGCGCCAGCAGCCCACACCACGGCGAGCAGTTCTTC. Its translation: CASSPHHGEQFF.

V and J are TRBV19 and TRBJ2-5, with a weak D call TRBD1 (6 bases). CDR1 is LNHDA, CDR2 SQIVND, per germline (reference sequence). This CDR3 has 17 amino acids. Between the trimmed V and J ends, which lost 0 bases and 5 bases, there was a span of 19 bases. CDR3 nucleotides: TGTGCCAGTAGTATAGATCAAGGCAGGGGACGTCGGGAGACCCAGTACTTC. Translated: CASSIDQGRGRRETQYF.

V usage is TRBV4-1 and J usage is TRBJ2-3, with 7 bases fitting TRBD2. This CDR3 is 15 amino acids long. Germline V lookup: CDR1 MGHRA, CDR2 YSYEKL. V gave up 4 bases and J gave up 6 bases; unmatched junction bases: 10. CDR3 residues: CASSLLLAILDTQYF. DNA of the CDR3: TGCGCCAGCAGCCTTCTACTAGCGATACTCGATACGCAGTATTTT.

In nucleotides, the CDR3 is TGTGCCAGCAGCAGGACCGGGGAGCGGGATACGCAGTATTTT. Encoded protein: CASSRTGERDTQYF. V usage is TRBV5-4 and J usage is TRBJ2-3; possibly TRBD2 for D (5 bases). The ends were cut back, 4 bases at V and 6 bases at J, with 15 bases in the middle. CDR3 length: 14 residues. CDR1 is SGHNT, CDR2 YYREEE, per germline (reference sequence).

The CDR3 reads CASSLRGPGTRGPNTDTQYF. CDR3 nucleotide sequence: TGTGCCAGCAGCCTCCGGGGTCCCGGGACTAGAGGACCGAACACAGATACGCAGTATTTT. The J gene is TRBJ2-3, the V gene TRBV2; 8 bases are a match to TRBD2. Germline CDR1 reads SNHLY; CDR2 reads FYNNEI. Trimming at V came to 6 bases and at J to 2 bases, leaving 22 bases not matched to a gene. The CDR3 sequence is 20 residues long.

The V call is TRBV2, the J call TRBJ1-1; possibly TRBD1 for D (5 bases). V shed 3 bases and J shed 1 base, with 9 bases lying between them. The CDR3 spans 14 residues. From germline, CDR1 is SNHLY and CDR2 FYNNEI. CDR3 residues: CASSDFRENTEAFF. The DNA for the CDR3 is TGTGCCAGCAGTGACTTCAGGGAGAACACTGAAGCTTTCTTT. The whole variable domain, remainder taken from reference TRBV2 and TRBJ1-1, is EPEVTQTPSHQVTQMGQEVILRCVPISNHLYFYWYRQILGQKVEFLVSFYNNEISEKSEIFDDQFSVERPDGSNFTLKIRSTKLEDSAMYFCASSDFRENTEAFFGQGTRLTVV.

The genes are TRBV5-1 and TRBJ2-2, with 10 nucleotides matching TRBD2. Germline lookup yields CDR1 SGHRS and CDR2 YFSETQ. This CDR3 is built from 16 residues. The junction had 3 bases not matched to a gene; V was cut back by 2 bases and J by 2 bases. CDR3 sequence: CASSLRTSGNTGELFF. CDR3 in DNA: TGCGCCAGCAGCTTACGGACTAGCGGAAACACCGGGGAGCTGTTTTTT.

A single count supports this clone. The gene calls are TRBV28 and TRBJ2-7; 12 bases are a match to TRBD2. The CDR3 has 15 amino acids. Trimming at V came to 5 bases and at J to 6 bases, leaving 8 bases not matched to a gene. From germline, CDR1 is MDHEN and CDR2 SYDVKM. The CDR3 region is CASSILAGGPGEQYF. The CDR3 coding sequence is TGTGCCAGCAGTATTCTAGCGGGAGGGCCGGGCGAGCAGTACTTC.

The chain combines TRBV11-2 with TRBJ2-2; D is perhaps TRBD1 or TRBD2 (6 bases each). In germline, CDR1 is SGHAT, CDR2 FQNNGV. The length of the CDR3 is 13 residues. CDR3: CVMGGPPTGELFF. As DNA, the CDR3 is TGTGTCATGGGGGGCCCACCCACCGGGGAGCTGTTTTTT.

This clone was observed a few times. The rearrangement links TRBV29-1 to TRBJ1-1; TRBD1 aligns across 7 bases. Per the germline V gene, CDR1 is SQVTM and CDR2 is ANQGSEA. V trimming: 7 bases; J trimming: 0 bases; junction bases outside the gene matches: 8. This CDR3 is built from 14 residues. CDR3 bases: TGCAGCGCTTCCTCACAGGGGATGAACACTGAAGCTTTCTTT. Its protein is CSASSQGMNTEAFF.

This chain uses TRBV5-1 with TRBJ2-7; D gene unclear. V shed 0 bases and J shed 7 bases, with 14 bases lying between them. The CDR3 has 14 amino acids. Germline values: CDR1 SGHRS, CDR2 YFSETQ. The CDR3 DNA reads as TGCGCCAGCAGCTTGGCCGGAATTACTGGGGAGCAGTACTTC. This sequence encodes CASSLAGITGEQYF.

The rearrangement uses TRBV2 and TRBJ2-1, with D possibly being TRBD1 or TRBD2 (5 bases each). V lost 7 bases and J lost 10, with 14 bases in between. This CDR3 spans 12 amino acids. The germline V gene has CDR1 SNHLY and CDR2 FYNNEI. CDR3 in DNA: TGTGCCAGCACCCGGGACCTCTGGGAGCAGTTCTTC. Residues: CASTRDLWEQFF.

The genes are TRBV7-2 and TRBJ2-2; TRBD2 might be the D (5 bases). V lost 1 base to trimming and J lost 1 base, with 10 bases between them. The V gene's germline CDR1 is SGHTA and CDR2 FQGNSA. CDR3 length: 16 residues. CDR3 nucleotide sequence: TGTGCCAGCAGCTTAGTTGGCGGGCAGAACACCGGGGAGCTGTTTTTT. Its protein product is CASSLVGGQNTGELFF.

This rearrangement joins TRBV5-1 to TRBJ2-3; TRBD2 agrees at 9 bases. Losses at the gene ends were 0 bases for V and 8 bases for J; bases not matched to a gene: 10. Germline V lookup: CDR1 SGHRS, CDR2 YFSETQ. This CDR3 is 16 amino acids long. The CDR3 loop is CASSLEIAGEGSTQYF. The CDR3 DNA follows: TGCGCCAGCAGCTTGGAGATAGCGGGGGAGGGTAGTACGCAGTATTTT.